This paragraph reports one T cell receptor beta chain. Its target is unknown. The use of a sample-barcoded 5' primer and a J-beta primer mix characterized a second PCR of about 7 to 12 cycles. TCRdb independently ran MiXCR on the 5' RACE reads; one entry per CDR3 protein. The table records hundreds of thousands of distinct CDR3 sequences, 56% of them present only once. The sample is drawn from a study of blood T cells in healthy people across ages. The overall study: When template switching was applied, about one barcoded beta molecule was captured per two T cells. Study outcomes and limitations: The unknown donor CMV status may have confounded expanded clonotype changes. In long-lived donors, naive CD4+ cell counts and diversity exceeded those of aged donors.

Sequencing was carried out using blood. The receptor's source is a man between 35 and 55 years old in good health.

The CDR3 DNA reads TGTGCCAGCAGCTTAGTGCAAGCGGGGACAGATACGCAGTATTTT. Translating it yields CASSLVQAGTDTQYF. The chain is built from TRBV7-3 and TRBJ2-3; 7 bases fit TRBD2. Unmatched junction bases numbered 5, after V lost 2 bases and J lost 3 bases. Germline CDR1 SGHTA, CDR2 FQGTGA. The CDR3 runs to 15 residues.